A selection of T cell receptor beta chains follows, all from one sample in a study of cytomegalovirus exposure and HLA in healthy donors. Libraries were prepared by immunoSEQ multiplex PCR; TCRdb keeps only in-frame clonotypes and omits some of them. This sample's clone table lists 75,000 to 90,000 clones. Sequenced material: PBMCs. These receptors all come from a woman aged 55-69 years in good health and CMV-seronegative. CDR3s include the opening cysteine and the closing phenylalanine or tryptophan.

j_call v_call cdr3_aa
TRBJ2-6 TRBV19 CASSIGAGGVGSGANVLTF
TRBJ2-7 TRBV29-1 CSAAKGQGYEQYF
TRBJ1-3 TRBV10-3 CAISDPGLSAGNTIYF
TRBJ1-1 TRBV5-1 CASRIELNTEAFF
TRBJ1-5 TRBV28 CASSQDSQPQHF
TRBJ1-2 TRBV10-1 CASSQQGSYGYTF
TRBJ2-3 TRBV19 CASQLKGQGIDTQYF
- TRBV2 CASSEKGQGAYEQYF
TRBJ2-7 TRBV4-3 CASSHRAGYEQYF
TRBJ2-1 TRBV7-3 CASSLLASGTGNEQFF
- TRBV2 CAMASGGYEQYF
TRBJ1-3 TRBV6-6 CASSPGTSTGNTIYF
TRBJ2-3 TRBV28 CAAEGTDTQYF
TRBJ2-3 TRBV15 CATSRGTSGTTDTQYF
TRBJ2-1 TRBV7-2 CASIPSRDRAYNEQFF
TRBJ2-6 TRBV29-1 CSVKGNSGANVLTF
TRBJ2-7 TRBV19 CASSDPSGKKGDEQYF
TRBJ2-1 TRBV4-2 CASSQDRTGDYNEQFF
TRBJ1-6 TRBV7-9 CASSPGRTRLRSPLHF
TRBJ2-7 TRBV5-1 CASSSSRWTGTGTGGDEQYF
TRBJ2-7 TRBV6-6 CASSLIQGFYHEQYF
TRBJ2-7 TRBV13 CASSLTPGGSYEQYF
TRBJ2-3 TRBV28 CASSPGPGYPPDTQYF
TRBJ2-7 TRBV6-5 CASRTSGYGEQYF
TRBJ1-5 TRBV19 CASSIGSGFNQPQHF
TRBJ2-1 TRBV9 CASSPLAGAYNEQFF
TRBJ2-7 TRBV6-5 CASSYGDRGSYEQYF
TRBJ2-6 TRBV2 CASSERRTSGRRSGANVLTF
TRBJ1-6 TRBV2 CASNPQGDSPLHF
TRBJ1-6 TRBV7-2 CASSLEQGYNSPLHF
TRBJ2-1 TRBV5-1 CASSPTPGLAGDEQFF
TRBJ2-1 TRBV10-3 CAISMRLAEPRHNEQFF
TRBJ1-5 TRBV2 CASSEVGRYSNQPQHF
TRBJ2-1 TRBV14 CASSQEMLAVDYNEQFF
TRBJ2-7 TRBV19 CASSFSAQYEQYF
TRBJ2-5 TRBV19 CASSIGVKETQYF
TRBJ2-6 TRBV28 CASSFFSSGANVLTF
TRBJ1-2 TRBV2 CASSVELEDGYTF
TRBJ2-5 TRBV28 CASSFASVETQYF
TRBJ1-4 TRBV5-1 CASSSGTGGEKLFF
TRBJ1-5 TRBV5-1 CASSWRGQQGQPQHF
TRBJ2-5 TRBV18 CASSPGLQETQYF
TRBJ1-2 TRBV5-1 CASSLAPWGGAGESYTF
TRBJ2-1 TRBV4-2 CASSQDRTSGNGNEQFF
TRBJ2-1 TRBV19 CASSIAAGTYNEQFF
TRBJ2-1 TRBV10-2 CASKSGTGARYEQFF